Each of the 3 T cell receptor beta chains below was sequenced from the same sample in a study of T-cell memory formation after mild COVID-19. MiXCR, applied by TCRdb to the 5' RACE reads, yields one record per CDR3 protein. The sample has approximately 180,000 distinct CDR3 sequences, 16% seen once; the top ten hold roughly 2.1%. Source material: PBMCs or a T cell subset sorted from them (not recorded which). The receptors originated from an adult woman who had mild COVID-19 (a few samples of this study predate the infection). Cell type and time point are not known.

There are a few counts of this clonotype. The chain has TRBV7-2 and TRBJ1-1; 10 nucleotides match TRBD1. J lost 5 bases, V lost 5 bases, and 5 bases had no gene match. The germline V gene has CDR1 SGHTA and CDR2 FQGNSA. This CDR3 has 14 residues. CDR3 amino acids: CASSKRDRGTEAFF. DNA for the CDR3: TGTGCCAGCAGCAAGCGGGACAGGGGTACTGAAGCTTTCTTT.

The chain employs TRBV20-1 and TRBJ2-4; D possibly corresponds to TRBD2 (6 bases). The ends were cut back, 6 bases at V and 9 bases at J, with 24 bases in the middle. The germline V gene encodes CDR1 DFQATT and CDR2 SNEGSKA (reference sequence). CDR3 length: 15 amino acids. DNA for the CDR3: TGCAGTGCAATCCACGGTGGACTTACCGGGGGCATTCAGTACTTC. Amino acid sequence: CSAIHGGLTGGIQYF.

This clonotype was recorded at least ten times. The CDR3 nucleotides read TGTGCCAGCAGAGCCGGGGGGTATGGCTACACCTTC. Translation gives CASRAGGYGYTF. The chain uses TRBV12-3 or TRBV12-4 and TRBJ1-2, with D possibly matching TRBD1 (5 bases). The CDR3 is made up of 12 amino acids. V was clipped by 6 bases and J by 5 bases, with 10 bases between them.